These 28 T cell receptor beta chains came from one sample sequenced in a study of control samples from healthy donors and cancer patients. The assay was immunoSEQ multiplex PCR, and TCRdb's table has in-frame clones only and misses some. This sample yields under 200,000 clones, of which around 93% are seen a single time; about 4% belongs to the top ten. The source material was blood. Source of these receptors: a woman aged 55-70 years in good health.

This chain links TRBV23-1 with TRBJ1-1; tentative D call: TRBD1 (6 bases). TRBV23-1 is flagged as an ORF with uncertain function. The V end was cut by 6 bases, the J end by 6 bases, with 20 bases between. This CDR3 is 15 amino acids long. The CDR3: CASSQKQGRYAEAFF. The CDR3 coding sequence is TGCGCCAGCAGCCAGAAACAGGGTCGGTACGCTGAAGCTTTCTTT.

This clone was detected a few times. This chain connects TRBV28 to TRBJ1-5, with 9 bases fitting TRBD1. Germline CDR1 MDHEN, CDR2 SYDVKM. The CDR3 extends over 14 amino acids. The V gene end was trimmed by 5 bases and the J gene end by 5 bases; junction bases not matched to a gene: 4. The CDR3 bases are TGTGCCAGCAGTAAAACAGGGGGCCATCAGCCCCAGCATTTT. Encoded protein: CASSKTGGHQPQHF.

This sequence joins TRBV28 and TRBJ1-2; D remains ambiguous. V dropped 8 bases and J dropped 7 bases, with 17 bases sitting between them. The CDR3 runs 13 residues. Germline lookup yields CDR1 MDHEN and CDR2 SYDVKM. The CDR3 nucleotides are TGTGCCAGCTTAATATCTGGGTTATCTGGCTACACCTTC. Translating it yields CASLISGLSGYTF.

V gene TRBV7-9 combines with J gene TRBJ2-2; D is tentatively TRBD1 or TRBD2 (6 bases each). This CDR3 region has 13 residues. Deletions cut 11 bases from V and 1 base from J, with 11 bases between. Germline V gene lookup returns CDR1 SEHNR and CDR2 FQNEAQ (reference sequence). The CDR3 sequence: CARGQGNTGELFF. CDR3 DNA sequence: TGTGCCCGGGGGCAGGGGAACACCGGGGAGCTGTTTTTT.

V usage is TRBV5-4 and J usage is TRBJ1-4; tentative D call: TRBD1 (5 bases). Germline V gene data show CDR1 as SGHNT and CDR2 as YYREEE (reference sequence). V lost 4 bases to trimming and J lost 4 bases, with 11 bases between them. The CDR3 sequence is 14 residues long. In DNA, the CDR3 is TGTGCCAGCAGCACAGACAGATATAATGAAAAACTGTTTTTT. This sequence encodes CASSTDRYNEKLFF.

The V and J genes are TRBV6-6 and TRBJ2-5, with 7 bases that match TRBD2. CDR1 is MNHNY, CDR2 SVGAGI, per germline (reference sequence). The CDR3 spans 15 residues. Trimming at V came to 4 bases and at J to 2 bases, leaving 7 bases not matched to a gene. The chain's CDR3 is CASSFGLAAQETQYF. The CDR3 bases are TGTGCCAGCAGTTTTGGCCTAGCGGCGCAAGAGACCCAGTACTTC.

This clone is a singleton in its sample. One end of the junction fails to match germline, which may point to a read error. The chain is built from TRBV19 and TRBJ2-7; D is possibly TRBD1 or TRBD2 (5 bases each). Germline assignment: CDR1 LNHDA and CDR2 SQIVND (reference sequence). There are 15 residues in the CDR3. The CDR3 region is CASSGRGREYYEPHF. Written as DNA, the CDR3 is TGTGCCAGCAGCGGCAGAGGCAGGGAATACTACGAGCCGCACTTC.

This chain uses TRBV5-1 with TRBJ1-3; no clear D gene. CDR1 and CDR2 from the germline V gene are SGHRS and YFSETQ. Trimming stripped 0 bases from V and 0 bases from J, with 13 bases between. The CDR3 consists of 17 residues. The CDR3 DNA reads TGCGCCAGCAGCTTGGTAGCAGATTTTCACTCTGGAAACACCATATATTTT. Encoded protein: CASSLVADFHSGNTIYF.

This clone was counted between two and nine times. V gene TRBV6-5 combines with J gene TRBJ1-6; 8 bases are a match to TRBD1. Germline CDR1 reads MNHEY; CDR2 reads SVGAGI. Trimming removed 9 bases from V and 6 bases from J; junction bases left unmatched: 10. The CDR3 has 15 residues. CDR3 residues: CASLDRDSGNSPLHF. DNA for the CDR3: TGTGCCAGTTTGGACAGGGATTCGGGTAATTCACCCCTCCACTTT.

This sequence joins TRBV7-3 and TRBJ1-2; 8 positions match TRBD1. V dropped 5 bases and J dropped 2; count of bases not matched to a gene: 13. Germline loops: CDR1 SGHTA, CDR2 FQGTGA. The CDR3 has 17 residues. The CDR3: CASSLTTSTGDNYGYTF. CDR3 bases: TGTGCCAGCAGCCTCACCACTTCGACAGGGGACAACTATGGCTACACCTTC.

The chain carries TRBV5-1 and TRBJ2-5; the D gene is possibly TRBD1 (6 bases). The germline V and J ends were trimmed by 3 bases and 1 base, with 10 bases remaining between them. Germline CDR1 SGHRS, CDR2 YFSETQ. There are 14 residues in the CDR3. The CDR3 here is CASSSGGTQETQYF. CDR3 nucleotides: TGCGCCAGCAGCTCTGGGGGCACCCAAGAGACCCAGTACTTC.

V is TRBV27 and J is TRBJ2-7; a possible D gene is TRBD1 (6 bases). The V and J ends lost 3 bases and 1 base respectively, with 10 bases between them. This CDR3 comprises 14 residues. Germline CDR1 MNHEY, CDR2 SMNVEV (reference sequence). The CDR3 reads CASSLGTSSYEQYF. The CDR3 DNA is TGTGCCAGCAGTTTGGGGACATCTTCCTACGAGCAGTACTTC.

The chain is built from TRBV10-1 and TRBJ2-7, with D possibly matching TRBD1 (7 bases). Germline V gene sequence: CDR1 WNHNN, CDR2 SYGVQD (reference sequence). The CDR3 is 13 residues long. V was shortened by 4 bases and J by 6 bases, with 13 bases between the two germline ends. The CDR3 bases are TGCGCCAGCAGTGCGGCAGGGGGAGGCGAGCAGTACTTC. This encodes CASSAAGGGEQYF.

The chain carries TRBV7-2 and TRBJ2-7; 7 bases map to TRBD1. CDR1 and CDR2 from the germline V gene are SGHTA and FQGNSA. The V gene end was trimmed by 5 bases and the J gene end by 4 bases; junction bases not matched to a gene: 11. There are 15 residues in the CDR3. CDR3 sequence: CASSAAATGTYEQYF. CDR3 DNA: TGTGCCAGCAGCGCGGCAGCGACAGGGACGTACGAGCAGTACTTC.

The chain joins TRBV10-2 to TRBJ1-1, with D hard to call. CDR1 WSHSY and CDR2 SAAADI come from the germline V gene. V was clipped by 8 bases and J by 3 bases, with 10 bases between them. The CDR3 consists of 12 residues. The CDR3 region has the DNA TGCGCCAGCCGGCTCGGGGACACTGAAGCTTTCTTT. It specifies CASRLGDTEAFF.

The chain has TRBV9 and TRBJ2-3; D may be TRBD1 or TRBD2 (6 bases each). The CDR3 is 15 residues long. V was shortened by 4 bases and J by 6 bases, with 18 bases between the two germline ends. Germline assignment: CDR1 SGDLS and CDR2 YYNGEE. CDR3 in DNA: TGTGCCAGCAGCCCCCTAAGGGGGGCTATTGATACGCAGTATTTT. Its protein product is CASSPLRGAIDTQYF. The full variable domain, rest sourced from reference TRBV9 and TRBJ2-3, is DSGVTQTPKHLITATGQRVTLRCSPRSGDLSVYWYQQSLDQGLQFLIQYYNGEERAKGNILERFSAQQFPDLHSELNLSSLELGDSALYFCASSPLRGAIDTQYFGPGTRLTVL.

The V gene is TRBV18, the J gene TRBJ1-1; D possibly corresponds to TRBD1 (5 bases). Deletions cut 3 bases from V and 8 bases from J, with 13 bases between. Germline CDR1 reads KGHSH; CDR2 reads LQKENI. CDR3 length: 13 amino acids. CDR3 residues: CASSPMGRGEAFF. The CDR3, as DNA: TGTGCCAGCTCACCCATGGGGAGGGGCGAAGCTTTCTTT.

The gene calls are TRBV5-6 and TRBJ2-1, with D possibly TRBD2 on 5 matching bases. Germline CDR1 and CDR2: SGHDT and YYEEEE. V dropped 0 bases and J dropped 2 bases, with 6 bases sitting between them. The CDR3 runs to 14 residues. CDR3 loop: CASSLGETYNEQFF. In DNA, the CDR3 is TGTGCCAGCAGCTTGGGGGAGACCTACAATGAGCAGTTCTTC.

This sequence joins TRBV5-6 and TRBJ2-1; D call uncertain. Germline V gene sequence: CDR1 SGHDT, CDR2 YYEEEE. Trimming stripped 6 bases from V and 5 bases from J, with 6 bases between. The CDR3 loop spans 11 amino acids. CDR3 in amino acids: CASNRHNEQFF. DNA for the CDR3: TGTGCCAGCAACAGACACAATGAGCAGTTCTTC.

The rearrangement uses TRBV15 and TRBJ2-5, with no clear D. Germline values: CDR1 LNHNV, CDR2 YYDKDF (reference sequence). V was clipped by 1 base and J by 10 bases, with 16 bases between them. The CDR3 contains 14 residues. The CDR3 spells CATSRVLVASGQYF. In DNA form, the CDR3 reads TGTGCCACCAGCAGAGTTCTAGTCGCAAGTGGCCAGTACTTC.

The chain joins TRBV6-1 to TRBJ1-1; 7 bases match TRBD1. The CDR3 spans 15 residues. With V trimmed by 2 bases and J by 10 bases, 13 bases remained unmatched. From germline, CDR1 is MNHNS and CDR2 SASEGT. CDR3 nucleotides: TGTGCCAGCAGTGAACAGACAGGGCTCTCGGCCGGAGCTTTCTTT. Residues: CASSEQTGLSAGAFF.

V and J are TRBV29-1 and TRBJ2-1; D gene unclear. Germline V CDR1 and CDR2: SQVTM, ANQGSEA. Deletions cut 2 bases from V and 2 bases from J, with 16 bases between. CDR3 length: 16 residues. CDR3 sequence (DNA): TGCAGCGTTGAACCCAATCCCCGCAGAGCCTACAATGAGCAGTTCTTC. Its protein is CSVEPNPRRAYNEQFF.

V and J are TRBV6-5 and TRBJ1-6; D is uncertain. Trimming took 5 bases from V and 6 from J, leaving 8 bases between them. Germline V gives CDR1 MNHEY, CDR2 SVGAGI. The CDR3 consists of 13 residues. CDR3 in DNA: TGTGCCAGCAGTCTTGACCTTAATTCACCCCTCCACTTT. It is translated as CASSLDLNSPLHF.

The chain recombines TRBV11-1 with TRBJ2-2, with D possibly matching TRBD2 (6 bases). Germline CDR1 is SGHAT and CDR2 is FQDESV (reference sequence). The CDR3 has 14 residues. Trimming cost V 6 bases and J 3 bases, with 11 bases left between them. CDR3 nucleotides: TGTGCCAGCAGTCGCCGACTAGACACCGGGGAGCTGTTTTTT. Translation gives CASSRRLDTGELFF.

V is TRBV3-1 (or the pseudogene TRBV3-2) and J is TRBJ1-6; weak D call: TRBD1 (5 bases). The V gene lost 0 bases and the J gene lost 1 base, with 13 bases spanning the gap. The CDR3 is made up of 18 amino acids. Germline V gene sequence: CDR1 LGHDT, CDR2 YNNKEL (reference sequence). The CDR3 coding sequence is TGTGCCAGCAGCCAAGATCCCGGGGAGGGGTCCTATAATTCACCCCTCCACTTT. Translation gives CASSQDPGEGSYNSPLHF.

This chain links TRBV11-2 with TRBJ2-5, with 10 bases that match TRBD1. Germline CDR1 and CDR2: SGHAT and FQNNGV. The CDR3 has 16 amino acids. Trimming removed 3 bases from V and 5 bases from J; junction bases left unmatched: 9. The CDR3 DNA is TGTGCCAGCAGCTTTCTTCGGGACAGGGGTATGGAGACCCAGTACTTC. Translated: CASSFLRDRGMETQYF.

CDR3 residues: CASSASYEQYF. The DNA of the CDR3 is TGTGCCAGCAGCGCTTCCTACGAGCAGTACTTC. The chain joins TRBV6-5 to TRBJ2-7; D ambiguous. Germline values: CDR1 MNHEY, CDR2 SVGAGI. This CDR3 has 11 residues. V lost 6 bases to trimming and J lost 1 base, with 4 bases between them.

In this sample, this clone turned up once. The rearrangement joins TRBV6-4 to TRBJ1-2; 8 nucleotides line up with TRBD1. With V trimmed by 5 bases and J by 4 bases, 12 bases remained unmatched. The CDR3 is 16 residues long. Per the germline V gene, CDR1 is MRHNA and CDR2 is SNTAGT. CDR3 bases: TGTGCCAGCAGTATTACCCCGGGACAGGATCGCTATGGCTACACCTTC. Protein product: CASSITPGQDRYGYTF.